The 8 T cell receptor beta chains reported below all come from one sample, sequenced in a study of blood T cell repertoires in COVID-19. The method was immunoSEQ multiplex PCR; TCRdb's version includes in-frame clones alone and lacks a portion of them. Among over 110,000 clones, over 75% were seen once, and the ten largest hold 3% to 4.5%. Sequenced material: PBMCs or T cells enriched from blood (not recorded which). The receptors were sampled from a man aged 45-65 years in a cohort exposed to, infected with or recovered from COVID-19 (not recorded which).

The chain carries TRBV27 and TRBJ2-7, with a weak D call TRBD1 (6 bases). This CDR3 contains 14 residues. The germline V gene encodes CDR1 MNHEY and CDR2 SMNVEV (reference sequence). Trimming cost V 5 bases and J 4 bases, with 15 bases left between them. Written as DNA, the CDR3 is TGTGCCAGCAGTCCCCTGACAGGATATTACGAGCAGTACTTC. Its translation is CASSPLTGYYEQYF.

This rearrangement joins TRBV30 to TRBJ2-3, with TRBD2 matching over 12 bases. With V trimmed by 0 bases and J by 4 bases, 14 bases remained unmatched. This CDR3 comprises 19 residues. Germline-derived CDR1 and CDR2 are GTSNPN and SVGIG (reference sequence). The CDR3 is CAWSVKLAGGSSGADTQYF. The DNA of the CDR3 is TGTGCCTGGAGTGTAAAGCTAGCGGGAGGGTCCAGTGGGGCAGATACGCAGTATTTT.

The V and J genes are TRBV27 and TRBJ1-6; TRBD1 matches at 7 bases. Germline V gives CDR1 MNHEY, CDR2 SMNVEV (reference sequence). J lost 12 bases, V lost 2 bases, and 4 bases had no gene match. This CDR3 contains 13 residues. The CDR3 nucleotides read TGTGCCAGCAGTTTACGGCAGGGGGGACCCCTCCACTTT. Translating it yields CASSLRQGGPLHF.

The chain uses TRBV4-3 and TRBJ2-3, with D possibly matching TRBD2 (6 bases). Germline V lookup: CDR1 LGHNA, CDR2 YSLEER. The CDR3 has 14 residues. The V gene lost 1 base and the J gene lost 6 bases, with 11 bases spanning the gap. CDR3 sequence reads: CASSQGGTADTQYF. In nucleotides, the CDR3 is TGCGCCAGCAGCCAAGGCGGGACGGCGGATACGCAGTATTTT.

The gene calls are TRBV7-8 and TRBJ1-6; no clear D gene. Germline V lookup: CDR1 SGHVS, CDR2 FQNEAQ. This CDR3 spans 18 amino acids. Trimming stripped 1 base from V and 0 bases from J, with 13 bases between. The CDR3: CASSLEPLVSSYNSPLHF. CDR3 sequence (DNA): TGTGCCAGCAGCTTAGAGCCCCTTGTAAGCTCCTATAATTCACCCCTCCACTTT.

The chain carries TRBV6-6 and TRBJ1-2, with 7 bases fitting TRBD1. V dropped 8 bases and J dropped 4; count of bases not matched to a gene: 1. CDR3 length: 11 amino acids. Per germline, CDR1 MNHNY and CDR2 SVGAGI (reference sequence). This CDR3 reads CASGTVYGYTF. CDR3 sequence (DNA): TGTGCCAGCGGGACAGTCTATGGCTACACCTTC.

This clone showed up just once. Other nucleotide sequences from this sample produce the same CDR3. This chain uses TRBV7-9 with TRBJ2-3; no reliable D call. Trimming stripped 0 bases from V and 4 bases from J, with 8 bases between. This CDR3 has 14 amino acids. The germline CDR1 and CDR2 sequences are SEHNR and FQNEAQ (reference sequence). The CDR3 bases are TGTGCCAGCAGCTTAGCGACGGGTGCAGATACGCAGTATTTT. Encoded protein: CASSLATGADTQYF.

The count of this clone is one. The gene calls are TRBV15 and TRBJ1-2; D is undetermined. Germline CDR1 reads LNHNV; CDR2 reads YYDKDF (reference sequence). The CDR3 totals 14 residues. The V end lost 0 bases, the J end lost 5 bases, and 10 bases lay between the germline ends. The CDR3 reads CATSRDGGYYGYTF. CDR3 sequence (DNA): TGTGCCACCAGCAGAGACGGTGGTTATTATGGCTACACCTTC.